This section outlines one TCR beta chain sequence together with its context. Its antigen target is currently unknown. Base qualities were left out, and no much larger clone turns up one base away. The immunoSEQ Assay, a bias-controlled multiplex PCR, was used to amplify TCRbeta CDR3 regions from genomic DNA. The original pipeline was this. The number of nucleated cells in each sample was estimated from the amplification of reference gene primers within the assay. Sequence reads were collapsed and filtered to measure the absolute abundance of every unique TCRbeta CDR3 rearrangement. For each sample, productive Simpson clonality was calculated by taking the square root of Simpson's diversity index across productive rearrangements. As stored in TCRdb, this immuneACCESS dataset retains in-frame rearrangements with V and J assigned. A fraction of the clones does not appear; measured against another copy, unresolved V genes explain less than half of the discrepancy, and the remainder lacks a known reason. V and J calls plus clone size are reproduced from that table; the DNA served to infer D and trimming. The sample includes roughly 200,000 clones, with about 88% observed a single time. The ten largest clones represent around 1.5% of the sample.

This entry belongs to a study of blood T cell repertoires in COVID-19 (dated by TCRdb to 2020 to 2022). The study in broad terms: Samples from collaborators originated in the United States, Italy and Spain and spanned both the acute and convalescent phases of COVID-19. The prospective study material was composed of cDNA or gDNA derived from T cells, B-cell-depleted T cells, or PBMCs. Subjects who had been exposed to COVID-19, were actively infected with it, or had recovered from it provided the deeply sampled blood TCRbeta repertoires that made up the dataset. The repertoires were released in a freely available public database intended as a resource for research on the immune response to SARS-CoV-2. Samples were obtained from the ongoing ImmuneRACE study (first 160 participants) and from 1,000 to 1,500 subjects provided by 6 global collaborators. A de-identified subject ID, COVID-19 status, age in years and sex were almost always included in the sample metadata. Where available, HLA class I and class II types were obtained from metadata supplied by the sample provider rather than from assay-based typing. The paper's findings and limits, for the study overall: The amount of clinical and demographic metadata varied by source and participant and was provided uncurated.

Whole blood was collected in K2EDTA tubes by collaborating institutions according to the institutions' own protocols. For TCRbeta analysis, collaborators shipped samples in one of three forms: frozen whole blood, isolated PBMCs, or DNA extracted from either of those sample types. V sheds 4 bases and J sheds 5 bases, leaving 9 bases between their ends. The CDR3 goes from the cysteine to the phenylalanine over 12 residues. Just the 36-base CDR3 DNA is kept, in frame starting at base 1. In the germline V gene, CDR1 corresponds to SGHDT and CDR2 to YYEEEE. Sequencing was done on a sample of peripheral blood. This receptor was taken from a man aged 18 to 29 with active or convalescent COVID-19. The rearranged chain carries TRBV5-6 and TRBJ1-1, with no reliable assignment of the D segment. The CDR3 is CASSRGRTEAFF. The DNA sequence is TGTGCCAGCAGCCGAGGGCGAACTGAAGCTTTCTTT.